The 5 T cell receptor beta chains presented below share a single source sample, sequenced in a study of T cell repertoires in cytomegalovirus infection. TCRdb recomputed calls from the reads with MiXCR, one row per CDR3 protein. The data contain some 920,000 distinct CDR3 sequences, 31% of them singletons. What these receptors recognize is not known. The source material was cultured CD8+ T cells from PBMCs, sampled from culture after CMV antigen stimulation. These TCRs come from a human donor in good health (CMV status not recorded). Some clones in this sample may be carry-over from other donors' samples.

The V call is TRBV7-9, the J call TRBJ2-5; the match to TRBD2 covers 9 bases. Trimming removed 5 bases from V and 2 bases from J; junction bases left unmatched: 9. Germline V CDR1 and CDR2: SEHNR, FQNEAQ (reference sequence). CDR3 length equals 16 residues. Here the CDR3 reads CASSGRLADEQETQYF. CDR3 bases: TGTGCCAGCAGCGGACGACTAGCGGACGAACAAGAGACCCAGTACTTC.

The chain links TRBV7-9 to TRBJ2-3; TRBD2 matches 10 bases. The CDR3 has 16 amino acids. Germline V gene sequence: CDR1 SEHNR, CDR2 FQNEAQ (reference sequence). J was trimmed by 4 bases and V by 6 bases; bases with no gene match: 10. The CDR3 region is CASRYYSGGVPDTQYF. For the CDR3, the DNA is TGTGCCAGCAGATATTACAGCGGGGGGGTACCAGATACGCAGTATTTT.

This clonotype was found a few times. V is TRBV7-9 and J is TRBJ2-2, with D unclear. V lost 6 bases to trimming and J lost 4 bases, with 15 bases between them. Germline-derived CDR1 and CDR2 are SEHNR and FQNEAQ (reference sequence). The CDR3 has 15 residues. The CDR3 sequence: CASRPPSFGTGELFF. CDR3 DNA: TGTGCCAGCAGGCCTCCGTCTTTTGGCACCGGGGAGCTGTTTTTT.

V and J are TRBV4-3 and TRBJ2-6; D gene uncertain. The length of the CDR3 is 16 residues. V was trimmed by 0 bases and J by 0 bases, leaving 6 bases between them. CDR1 is LGHNA and CDR2 is YSLEER in the germline V gene. The chain's CDR3 is CASSQDLGSGANVLTF. The CDR3 DNA follows: TGCGCCAGCAGCCAAGATCTAGGCTCTGGGGCCAACGTCCTGACTTTC.

The table lists this clonotype with a few counts. J is TRBJ2-7 and V is TRBV10-3; 8 bases map to TRBD1. The V and J ends lost 5 bases and 7 bases, in that order; junction bases with no gene match: 7. This CDR3 contains 13 residues. Germline CDR1 is ENHRY and CDR2 is SYGVKD. CDR3 sequence reads: CAISPTGDSEQYF. The CDR3 coding sequence is TGTGCCATCAGTCCGACAGGGGATTCGGAGCAGTACTTC.